This TCR beta chain comes out of a study of a mutant IDH1 vaccine in newly diagnosed glioma. About the study: Onset of vaccination occurred 4-6 weeks following radiotherapy alone, or with temozolomide cycles. Earlier treatment was radiotherapy, temozolomide, or both, with most getting both.

This clone occurred once. The antigen remains undetermined. Specified time point: week 35, safety follow-up. Each dose of the vaccine consisted of 300 ug of mutant IDH1 20-mer peptide, with topical imiquimod. Patients in the study were vaccinated eight times, receiving shots in weeks 1, 3, 5, 7, 11, 15, 19 and 23. The method was immunoSEQ multiplex PCR; TCRdb's version includes in-frame clones alone and lacks a portion of them. The data contain fewer than 70,000 clones, around nine tenths of them seen just once; the ten biggest clones take up 2%. CDR3 length: 14 residues. Trimming shortened V by 2 bases and J by 2 bases, and 13 bases separated the two germline ends. Germline V CDR1 and CDR2: GTSNPN, SVGIG (reference sequence).

The sample consisted of PBMCs, taken from a glioma patient whose treatment included an IDH1 peptide vaccine. This clonotype originated in a man aged 25 to 45 with glioma. The J gene is TRBJ2-7, the V gene TRBV30; D tentatively reads TRBD1 or TRBD2 (6 bases each). The CDR3 nucleotides are TGTGCCTGGAGTCAAGGGGGGATCACCTACGAGCAGTACTTC. It codes for CAWSQGGITYEQYF.